Sequencing of this TCR beta chain was carried out in a study of blood T cell repertoires in COVID-19. Seattle patients were enrolled during active infection and followed longitudinally. How the authors handled the data: Researchers report that nucleated cell counts were estimated from reference gene primer amplification. Produced via immunoSEQ multiplex PCR; TCRdb's table is partial and in-frame only. V and J calls and clone size are those listed in that table; D and trimming were worked out from the DNA. The sample holds under 300,000 clones; around 89% are singletons and the top ten take around 2.3%. Germline V gives CDR1 SQVTM, CDR2 ANQGSEA. The length of the CDR3 is 12 residues. V lost 5 bases, J lost 7 bases, and 5 bases stayed unmatched.

This rearrangement joins TRBV29-1 to TRBJ1-2; 9 bases align to TRBD1. The TCR originated in a woman aged 55-69 years with COVID-19, enrolled during active disease. The sequenced sample was peripheral blood. The DNA for the CDR3 is TGCAGCGTTTCGGGACAGGGAGCTGGCTACACCTTC. Translation: CSVSGQGAGYTF. The entire variable domain, with the rest obtained from reference TRBV29-1 and TRBJ1-2, is as follows: SAVISQKPSRDICQRGTSLTIQCQVDSQVTMMFWYRQQPGQSLTLIATANQGSEATYESGFVIDKFPISRPNLTFSTLTVSNMSPEDSSIYLCSVSGQGAGYTFGSGTRLTVV.